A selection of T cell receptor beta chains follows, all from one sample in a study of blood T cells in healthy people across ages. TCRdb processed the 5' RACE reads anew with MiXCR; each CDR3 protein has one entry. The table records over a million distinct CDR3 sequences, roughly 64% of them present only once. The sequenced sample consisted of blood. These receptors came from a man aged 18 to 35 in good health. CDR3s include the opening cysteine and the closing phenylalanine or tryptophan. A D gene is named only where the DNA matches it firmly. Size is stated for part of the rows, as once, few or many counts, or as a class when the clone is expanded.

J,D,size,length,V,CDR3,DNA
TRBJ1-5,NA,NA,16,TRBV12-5,CASGLGGQISNQPQHF,TGTGCTAGTGGTTTGGGAGGACAGATTAGCAATCAGCCCCAGCATTTT
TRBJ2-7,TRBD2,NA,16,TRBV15,CATSNLVGLAGDEQYF,TGTGCCACCAGCAACCTCGTGGGACTAGCGGGAGACGAGCAGTACTTC
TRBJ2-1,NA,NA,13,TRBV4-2,CASSQGKASWQFF,TGTGCCAGCAGCCAAGGGAAAGCTAGCTGGCAGTTCTTC
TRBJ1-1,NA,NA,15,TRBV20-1,CSARDVAVSNTEAFF,TGCAGTGCTAGAGATGTGGCAGTCTCGAACACTGAAGCTTTCTTT
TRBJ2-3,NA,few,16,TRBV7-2,CASSLARAGISDTQYF,TGTGCCAGCAGCTTAGCGCGGGCGGGGATTTCAGATACGCAGTATTTT
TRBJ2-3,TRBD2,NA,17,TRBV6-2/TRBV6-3,CASSYSGTTGVSDTQYF,TGTGCCAGCAGTTACTCCGGGACTACTGGTGTGTCAGATACGCAGTATTTT
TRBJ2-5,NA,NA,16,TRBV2,CASRHIGGRYQETQYF,TGTGCCAGCAGACATATAGGGGGTCGATACCAAGAGACCCAGTACTTC
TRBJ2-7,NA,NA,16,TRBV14,CASSPSFQVKTYEQYF,TGTGCCAGCAGCCCCTCTTTTCAGGTTAAGACCTACGAGCAGTACTTC
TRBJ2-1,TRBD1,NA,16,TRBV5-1,CASSPDRTGKIDEQFF,TGCGCCAGCAGCCCGGACCGGACAGGGAAAATCGATGAGCAGTTCTTC
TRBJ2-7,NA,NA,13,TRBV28,CASRASTGKEQYF,TGTGCCAGCAGAGCCAGCACAGGGAAGGAGCAGTACTTC
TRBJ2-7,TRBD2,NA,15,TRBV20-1,CSARDRTSGMYERYF,TGCAGTGCTAGAGATCGGACTAGCGGGATGTATGAGCGGTACTTC
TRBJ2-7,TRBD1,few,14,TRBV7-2,CASSRSGTAYEQYF,TGTGCCAGCAGCAGATCCGGGACAGCCTACGAGCAGTACTTC
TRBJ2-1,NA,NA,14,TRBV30,CAWSYGLTINEQFF,TGTGCCTGGAGCTACGGCCTAACAATCAATGAGCAGTTCTTC
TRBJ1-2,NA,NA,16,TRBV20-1,CSARDERSAGNYGYTF,TGCAGTGCTAGAGATGAACGATCAGCAGGCAACTATGGCTACACCTTC
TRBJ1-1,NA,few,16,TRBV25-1,CASSGTEFYTNTEAFF,TGTGCCAGCAGTGGGACCGAGTTTTACACGAACACTGAAGCTTTCTTT
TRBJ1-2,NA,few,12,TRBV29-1,CSVEDLRYGYTF,TGCAGCGTTGAAGATCTCCGTTATGGCTACACCTTC